This is a list of T cell receptor beta chains from one sample in a study of blood T cell repertoires in COVID-19. Data came from immunoSEQ multiplex PCR; TCRdb stores just in-frame clones and leaves some out. The repertoire consists of a few hundred thousand clones, with around 85% occurring once and the leading ten covering roughly 0.94%. The sequenced sample consisted of peripheral blood. The receptors stem from a human donor with COVID-19, enrolled during active disease. The donor label of this sample is uncertain. Each CDR3 is given with its conserved first and last residue. A D gene is named only where the DNA matches it firmly. The listing skips clone size in some rows; elsewhere it reads once, few, many or a size class.

v_call	d_call	j_call	clone_size	cdr3_nt	cdr3_aa
TRBV20-1	TRBD1	TRBJ1-3	-	TGCAGTGCTAGTCCCGACAGGGGGCACGGAAACACCATATATTTT	CSASPDRGHGNTIYF
TRBV7-2	TRBD2	TRBJ2-3	-	TGTGCCAGCACCCTAGCGGCTAGCACAGATACGCAGTATTTT	CASTLAASTDTQYF
TRBV28	-	TRBJ1-1	-	TGTGCCAGCAGTCCACGGCCGGGCAGGGGCACTGAAGCTTTCTTT	CASSPRPGRGTEAFF
TRBV27	-	TRBJ2-7	once	TGTGCCAGCAGTCCAAACTCCGGGGACTACGAGCAGTACTTC	CASSPNSGDYEQYF
TRBV28	-	TRBJ2-1	-	TGTGCCAGCAGTATTGTAGCGAGGAATGAGCAGTTCTTC	CASSIVARNEQFF
TRBV10-3	-	TRBJ2-1	-	TGTGCCATCAGCAAAGGGACTCGCCTCAATGAGCAGTTCTTC	CAISKGTRLNEQFF
TRBV27	-	TRBJ1-5	-	TGTGCCAGCAGGTTAATCTCAACCGCGGGTAGCAATCAGCCCCAGCATTTT	CASRLISTAGSNQPQHF
TRBV7-9	-	TRBJ1-1	-	TGTGCCAGCAGCCCTAACGAGACCCCAAGGGGGACTGAAGCTTTCTTT	CASSPNETPRGTEAFF
TRBV7-2	-	TRBJ1-1	-	TGTGCCAGCAGCTCTAACAGAAACACTGAAGCTTTCTTT	CASSSNRNTEAFF
TRBV3-1/TRBV3-2	-	TRBJ2-7	-	TGTGCCAGAGGGAGATACGAGCAGTACTTC	CARGRYEQYF
TRBV11-3	TRBD2	TRBJ2-1	few	TGTGCCAGCAGCTTAGAAGCGGGAGGGCCAGATGAGCAGTTCTTC	CASSLEAGGPDEQFF
TRBV18	TRBD1	TRBJ1-2	-	TGTGCCAGCTCCCCGGACAGGGTACATGGCTACACCTTC	CASSPDRVHGYTF
TRBV6-1	-	TRBJ2-3	-	TGTGCCAGCAGTGGATACGGACTAACTAGCACAGATACGCAGTATTTT	CASSGYGLTSTDTQYF
TRBV5-1	TRBD1	TRBJ2-7	-	TGCGCCAGCAGCGCAGCAGGGGGATCCTACGAGCAGTACTTC	CASSAAGGSYEQYF
TRBV12-3/TRBV12-4	TRBD2	TRBJ2-3	-	TGTGCCAGTCAAGCGGGAGGGGCGGATACGCAGTATTTT	CASQAGGADTQYF
TRBV27	-	TRBJ1-1	-	TGTGCCAGCAGTTCGCAGGGCGGGATCACTGAAGCTTTCTTT	CASSSQGGITEAFF
TRBV27	-	TRBJ1-4	-	TGTGCCAGCAGTTCACGTCTTCTTGGGGTAGGAGGGGAAAAACTGTTTTTT	CASSSRLLGVGGEKLFF
TRBV30	TRBD1	TRBJ2-1	-	TGTGCCTGGGACCGGACAGGGTCCTACAATGAGCAGTTCTTC	CAWDRTGSYNEQFF
TRBV25-1	-	TRBJ1-1	-	TGTGCCAGCAGTGAATCAAATACAGCCCTCGGTGCTTTCTTT	CASSESNTALGAFF
TRBV4-1	-	TRBJ2-7	-	TGCGCCAGCAGCCTGACCGGGACTTCGACCTACGAGCAGTACTTC	CASSLTGTSTYEQYF
TRBV19	-	TRBJ1-1	-	TGTGCCAGTAGTATCGCGGTCAATCGAGAAGCTTTCTTT	CASSIAVNREAFF
TRBV30	-	TRBJ1-1	-	TGTGCCTGGAGTCCCCCCGCGGTGACGAACACTGAAGCTTTCTTT	CAWSPPAVTNTEAFF
TRBV7-2	-	TRBJ2-7	-	TGTGCCAGCAGCTTAGGGGCTGTGATCTACGAGCAGTACTTC	CASSLGAVIYEQYF